What follows are 25 T cell receptor beta chains derived from one specimen sequenced in a study of CD8+CD57+ T cells in acquired aplastic anemia. Genomic DNA was employed as the template in profiling TCR beta VDJ and CDR3. A single record per CDR3 protein comes from TCRdb applying MiXCR to the reads. This table has approximately 50,000 distinct CDR3 sequences, about 73% appearing once. Sequenced input: sorted CD4+, CD8+, or CD8+CD57+ T cells (not recorded which) from PBMCs. The receptors shown here come from a human donor in good health, serving as a control.

V is TRBV10-3 and J is TRBJ1-2; D gene unclear. The V end lost 3 bases, the J end lost 8 bases, and 13 bases lay between the germline ends. Germline CDR1 and CDR2: ENHRY and SYGVKD. The CDR3 runs to 13 residues. The CDR3: CAISDGDPGGYTF. The CDR3 DNA sequence: TGTGCCATCAGTGATGGCGACCCCGGGGGCTACACCTTC.

This clonotype has just one count. V and J are TRBV11-3 and TRBJ2-3, with 9 bases fitting TRBD2. Germline CDR1 SGHNT, CDR2 YENEEA. Unmatched junction bases numbered 10, after V lost 11 bases and J lost 4 bases. The CDR3 totals 14 residues. The CDR3 coding sequence is TGTGCCTTCCATAGCGGGAGCGGTGCAGATACGCAGTATTTT. It is translated as CAFHSGSGADTQYF. Full variable domain (rest looked up from reference TRBV11-3 and TRBJ2-3): EAGVVQSPRYKIIEKKQPVAFWCNPISGHNTLYWYLQNLGQGPELLIRYENEEAVDDSQLPKDRFSAERLKGVDSTLKIQPAELGDSAVYLCAFHSGSGADTQYFGPGTRLTVL.

The rearrangement links TRBV5-1 to TRBJ2-3; D is uncertain. Trimming took 6 bases from V and 4 from J, leaving 12 bases between them. The CDR3 is 13 residues long. From germline, CDR1 is SGHRS and CDR2 YFSETQ. CDR3 bases: TGCGCCAGCACCCCCAGCGTTCCAGATACGCAGTATTTT. Translated: CASTPSVPDTQYF.

The J gene is TRBJ1-6, the V gene TRBV15, with 9 bases aligning to TRBD1. From germline, CDR1 is LNHNV and CDR2 YYDKDF (reference sequence). There are 15 residues in the CDR3. J lost 10 bases, V lost 1 base, and 5 bases had no gene match. In DNA, the CDR3 is TGTGCCACCAGCAGAGGGACAGGGGTGGGGTCACCCCTCCACTTT. Protein product: CATSRGTGVGSPLHF.

This chain uses TRBV24-1 with TRBJ2-7; tentatively, D is TRBD1 (6 bases). The CDR3 has 15 amino acids. Deletions cut 3 bases from V and 2 bases from J, with 13 bases between. Germline CDR1 KGHDR, CDR2 SFDVKD. This CDR3 reads CATSDPKTGTYEQYF. The CDR3 DNA reads TGTGCCACCAGTGATCCCAAGACAGGAACCTACGAGCAGTACTTC.

In its sample, this clonotype was seen once. J is TRBJ2-7 and V is TRBV2, with D maybe TRBD2 (6 bases). Trimming removed 7 bases at V and 2 bases at J, with 15 bases between. CDR1 is SNHLY, CDR2 FYNNEI, per germline. This CDR3 has 14 amino acids. CDR3 protein: CASIGRDSAYEQYF. The CDR3 DNA reads as TGTGCCAGCATTGGTCGGGACTCCGCCTACGAGCAGTACTTC.

The chain carries TRBV20-1 and TRBJ2-5; weak D call: TRBD2 (6 bases). CDR3 size: 13 residues. Germline values: CDR1 DFQATT, CDR2 SNEGSKA (reference sequence). The germline V and J ends were trimmed by 5 bases and 1 base, with 11 bases remaining between them. CDR3 sequence (DNA): TGCAGTGCTTACGTAGCGGTCCAAGAGACCCAGTACTTC. It codes for CSAYVAVQETQYF.

This clonotype showed up just once. The rearrangement links TRBV19 to TRBJ2-1; D unclear. The CDR3 has 14 residues. The V and J ends lost 7 bases and 5 bases respectively, with 15 bases between them. The germline CDR1 and CDR2 sequences are LNHDA and SQIVND (reference sequence). CDR3 nucleotide sequence: TGTGCCAGTACCAGCCGAGGACCAGACAATGAGCAGTTCTTC. Encoded protein: CASTSRGPDNEQFF.

This chain joins TRBV19 and TRBJ2-1, with 7 bases identical to TRBD2. The trim removed 9 bases at V and 5 bases at J, leaving 13 bases unmatched. CDR1 is LNHDA and CDR2 is SQIVND in the germline V gene (reference sequence). The CDR3 has 15 residues. CDR3: CASGGLPGPNNEQFF. CDR3 in DNA: TGTGCCAGCGGGGGACTACCGGGGCCCAACAATGAGCAGTTCTTC. The variable domain in full, with the rest retrieved from reference TRBV19 and TRBJ2-1, is DGGITQSPKYLFRKEGQNVTLSCEQNLNHDAMYWYRQDPGQGLRLIYYSQIVNDFQKGDIAEGYSVSREKKESFPLTVTSAQKNPTAFYLCASGGLPGPNNEQFFGPGTRLTVL.

This clonotype appeared many times. The chain has TRBV28 and TRBJ2-3; TRBD1 matches 8 bases. The ends lost 2 bases at V and 3 bases at J; junction bases unmatched: 4. The CDR3 has 15 amino acids. Germline assignment: CDR1 MDHEN and CDR2 SYDVKM. The CDR3 protein is CASSLQQGETDTQYF. The CDR3 nucleotides are TGTGCCAGCAGTTTACAACAGGGGGAGACAGATACGCAGTATTTT.

The chain has TRBV5-5 and TRBJ2-7; 10 positions agree with TRBD1. The CDR3 has 16 residues. J gave up 1 base and V 5 bases, and 9 bases lay outside the gene matches. In germline, CDR1 is SGHKS, CDR2 YYEKEE (reference sequence). Here the CDR3 reads CASSPHGTGVSYEQYF. Here the CDR3 DNA reads TGTGCCAGCAGTCCCCACGGGACAGGGGTATCCTACGAGCAGTACTTC.

This clonotype was counted between two and nine times. The V and J genes are TRBV7-6 and TRBJ1-4, with a weak D call TRBD1 (5 bases). V was trimmed by 6 bases and J by 10 bases, leaving 18 bases between them. The CDR3 has 14 residues. Germline CDR1 reads SGHVS; CDR2 reads FNYEAQ. As DNA, the CDR3 is TGTGCCAGCAGTCAAGGACGGGACCAGGGAAAACTGTTTTTT. Protein sequence: CASSQGRDQGKLFF.

This clonotype was counted many times. The chain has TRBV11-3 and TRBJ1-2; D remains unclear. The V and J ends lost 5 bases and 4 bases respectively, with 11 bases between them. The CDR3 loop spans 13 amino acids. CDR1 SGHNT and CDR2 YENEEA come from the germline V gene. In DNA, the CDR3 is TGTGCCAGCAGCCCACCGGAGGGCTATGGCTACACCTTC. This gives the protein CASSPPEGYGYTF.

This clonotype was seen repeatedly, ten times or more. The chain employs TRBV25-1 and TRBJ2-5, with 12 bases that match TRBD2. In germline, CDR1 is MGHDK, CDR2 SYGVNS. Trimming removed 0 bases from V and 5 bases from J; junction bases left unmatched: 13. This CDR3 is built from 19 residues. CDR3 in amino acids: CASSEYGSASSGGDETQYF. CDR3 sequence (DNA): TGTGCCAGCAGTGAATATGGGTCCGCCTCTAGCGGGGGGGATGAGACCCAGTACTTC.

V gene TRBV7-9 combines with J gene TRBJ2-7; D is unresolved. V was clipped by 5 bases and J by 4 bases, with 9 bases between them. Looked up from germline, CDR1 is SEHNR and CDR2 is FQNEAQ (reference sequence). The length of the CDR3 is 12 residues. The CDR3 DNA follows: TGTGCCAGCAGCCAAGGAAGATACGAGCAGTACTTC. Its protein product is CASSQGRYEQYF. The complete variable domain, with remaining parts taken from reference TRBV7-9 and TRBJ2-7, reads DTGVSQNPRHKITKRGQNVTFRCDPISEHNRLYWYRQTLGQGPEFLTYFQNEAQLEKSRLLSDRFSAERPKGSFSTLEIQRTEQGDSAMYLCASSQGRYEQYFGPGTRLTVT.

CDR3: CASSERGSRTDTQYF. CDR3 DNA: TGTGCCAGCAGTGAAAGGGGATCCCGCACAGATACGCAGTATTTT. The chain is built from TRBV2 and TRBJ2-3; tentative D call: TRBD1 (5 bases). The CDR3 extends over 15 amino acids. V lost 2 bases to trimming and J lost 1 base, with 10 bases between them. The germline V gene has CDR1 SNHLY and CDR2 FYNNEI.

The rearrangement links TRBV19 to TRBJ1-2, with a weak D call TRBD1 (5 bases). Germline CDR1 LNHDA, CDR2 SQIVND (reference sequence). This CDR3 is 16 amino acids long. The V end lost 0 bases, the J end lost 5 bases, and 16 bases lay between the germline ends. The CDR3 DNA reads TGTGCCAGTAGTATAGATCTATCGCCAGGGATGTATGGCTACACCTTC. This sequence encodes CASSIDLSPGMYGYTF.

Remarks on this clonotype: One end of the junction is discordant with germline, which a read error may explain. This sequence joins TRBV2 and TRBJ1-5; no definite D call. This CDR3 spans 13 amino acids. The germline V gene encodes CDR1 SNHLY and CDR2 FYNNEI. Here the CDR3 DNA reads TGCGCCAGCAGCCGACAACGAGGGCAGCCCCAGCATTTT. Protein: CASSRQRGQPQHF.

The chain combines TRBV12-3 or TRBV12-4 with TRBJ1-2, with 8 bases aligning to TRBD1. The CDR3 is 13 amino acids. Trimming cost V 5 bases and J 7 bases; bases outside gene matches: 6. In DNA, the CDR3 is TGTGCCAGCAGTATGGACAGGGTGACTGGCTACACCTTC. This sequence encodes CASSMDRVTGYTF.

The rearrangement uses TRBV19 and TRBJ1-1, with D unclear. This CDR3 comprises 12 residues. Germline V gives CDR1 LNHDA, CDR2 SQIVND (reference sequence). The germline V and J ends were trimmed by 7 bases and 8 bases, with 14 bases remaining between them. The DNA of the CDR3 is TGTGCCAGTACTAGGGCAGCTGGGGAAGCTTTCTTT. Its protein product is CASTRAAGEAFF.

The rearrangement links TRBV29-1 to TRBJ1-2, with unresolved D. Per the germline V gene, CDR1 is SQVTM and CDR2 is ANQGSEA. The germline V and J ends were trimmed by 6 bases and 2 bases, with 10 bases remaining between them. This CDR3 has 12 residues. The CDR3 loop is CSVRIPNYGYTF. The CDR3 bases are TGCAGCGTCAGAATCCCCAACTATGGCTACACCTTC. Looking up the rest from reference TRBV29-1 and TRBJ1-2 gives the full variable domain: SAVISQKPSRDICQRGTSLTIQCQVDSQVTMMFWYRQQPGQSLTLIATANQGSEATYESGFVIDKFPISRPNLTFSTLTVSNMSPEDSSIYLCSVRIPNYGYTFGSGTRLTVV.

The rearrangement links TRBV15 to TRBJ2-7; D is perhaps TRBD2 (7 bases). The ends were cut back, 3 bases at V and 3 bases at J, with 18 bases in the middle. CDR3 length equals 16 residues. CDR1 is LNHNV, CDR2 YYDKDF, per germline (reference sequence). As DNA, the CDR3 is TGTGCCACCAGCAGCCCGGGGGGCAGGGGAAGCTACGAGCAGTACTTC. Translated, it gives CATSSPGGRGSYEQYF.

The rearrangement joins TRBV24-1 to TRBJ1-2; D is ambiguous. Germline V CDR1 and CDR2: KGHDR, SFDVKD. Trimming took off 4 bases at V and 4 bases at J, with 9 bases between the two ends. This CDR3 is 13 amino acids long. CDR3 sequence reads: CATSEEGTYGYTF. The DNA for the CDR3 is TGTGCCACCAGTGAGGAGGGAACCTATGGCTACACCTTC.

This clonotype came up once. This chain uses TRBV7-8 with TRBJ2-3; 9 bases are shared with TRBD2. The CDR3 has 16 residues. The ends lost 5 bases at V and 1 base at J; junction bases unmatched: 7. Germline V gives CDR1 SGHVS, CDR2 FQNEAQ. This CDR3 is CASSPVRTSGTDTQYF. The CDR3 DNA reads TGTGCCAGCAGCCCAGTCCGGACTAGCGGCACAGATACGCAGTATTTT.

The genes are TRBV15 and TRBJ2-7, with a possible D match to TRBD2 (6 bases). CDR1 and CDR2 (germline): LNHNV, YYDKDF (reference sequence). CDR3 length: 13 amino acids. Trimming cost V 4 bases and J 3 bases, with 10 bases left between them. Here the CDR3 reads CATSNGGNYEQYV. The CDR3 DNA reads TGTGCCACCAGCAACGGGGGAAACTACGAGCAGTACGTC.